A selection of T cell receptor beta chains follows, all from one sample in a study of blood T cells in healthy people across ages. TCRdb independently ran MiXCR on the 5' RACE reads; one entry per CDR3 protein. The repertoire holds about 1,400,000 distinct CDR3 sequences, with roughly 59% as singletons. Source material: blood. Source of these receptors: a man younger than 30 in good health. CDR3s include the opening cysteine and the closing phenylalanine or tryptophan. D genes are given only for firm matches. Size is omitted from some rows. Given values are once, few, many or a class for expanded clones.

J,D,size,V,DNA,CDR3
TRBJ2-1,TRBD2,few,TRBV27,TGTGCCAGCACGGGACTAGCGGGAGCCTATGAGCAGTTCTTC,CASTGLAGAYEQFF
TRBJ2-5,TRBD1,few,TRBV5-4,TGTGCCAGCCACTCTCGGGGACAGGCTAAACAAGAGACCCAGTACTTC,CASHSRGQAKQETQYF
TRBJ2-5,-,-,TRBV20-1,TGCAGTGCTAGAGAGACCGGTCGCACGTTGGAGACCCAGTACTTC,CSARETGRTLETQYF
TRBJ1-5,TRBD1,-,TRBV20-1,TGCAGTGCTCTACAGGGACAGGGCAATCAGCCCCAGCATTTT,CSALQGQGNQPQHF
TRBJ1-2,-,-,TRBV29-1,TGCAGCGCACCAAAAGGCACCTTC,CSAPKGTF
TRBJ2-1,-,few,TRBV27,TGTGCCAGCAGTTTGGGGCGGGACTACAATGAGCAGTTCTTC,CASSLGRDYNEQFF
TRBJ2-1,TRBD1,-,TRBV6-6,TGTGCCAGCAGTCGCCCGGGACAGGGGGCAGACAATGAGCAGTTCTTC,CASSRPGQGADNEQFF
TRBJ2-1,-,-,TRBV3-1,TGTGCCAGCAGTCCATCTTTTGAGACCCAGTTCTTC,CASSPSFETQFF
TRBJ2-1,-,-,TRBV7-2,TGTGCCAGCACTAGGTCTTGGAAATATGAGCAGTTCTTC,CASTRSWKYEQFF
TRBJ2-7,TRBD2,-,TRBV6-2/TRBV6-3,TGTGCCAGCAGTTACTTGCGGGAGCACCCTTTAGAAGAGCAGTACTTC,CASSYLREHPLEEQYF
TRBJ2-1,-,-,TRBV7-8,TGTGCCAGCAGCTTAACCAGATGGGGGGACAATGAGCAGTTCTTC,CASSLTRWGDNEQFF
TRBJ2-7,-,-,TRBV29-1,TGCAGCGTTGATGGTGGGGACGAGCAGTACTTC,CSVDGGDEQYF
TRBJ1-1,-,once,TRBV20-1,TGCAGCATTCCGTGGAGCACTGAAGCTTTCTTT,CSIPWSTEAFF
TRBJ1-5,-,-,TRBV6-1,TGTGCTAGCAGAGACACGGGCAATCAGCCCCAGCATTTT,CASRDTGNQPQHF
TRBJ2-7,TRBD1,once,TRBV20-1,TGCAGGGCCGGACAGGGGGCTCACGAGCAGTACTTC,CRAGQGAHEQYF
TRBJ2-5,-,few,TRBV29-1,TGCAGCCTGGGGGGGCCGGATGAGACCCAGTACTTC,CSLGGPDETQYF
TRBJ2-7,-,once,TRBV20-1,TGCAGTGCTAGAGATCGTCCCCCCCAGGGATACAATGAGCAGTACTTC,CSARDRPPQGYNEQYF
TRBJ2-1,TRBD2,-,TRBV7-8,TGTGCCAGCAGCTTAGACGGGGGGTTTTACAATGAGCAGTTCTTC,CASSLDGGFYNEQFF
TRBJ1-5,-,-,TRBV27,TGTGCCAGCAGTTCGACCGCGGGGGGCAATCAGCCCCAGCATTTT,CASSSTAGGNQPQHF
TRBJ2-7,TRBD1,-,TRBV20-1,TGCAGTGCTAGAGCAGGGACAGGACCCTACGAGCAGTACTTC,CSARAGTGPYEQYF
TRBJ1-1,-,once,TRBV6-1,TGTGCCATCACAAAGACAGGGAACACTGAAGCTTTCTTT,CAITKTGNTEAFF
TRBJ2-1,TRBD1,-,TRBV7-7,TGTGCCAGCAGCAAACCCTACGGACAGGACGGGGACAATGAGCAGTTCTTC,CASSKPYGQDGDNEQFF
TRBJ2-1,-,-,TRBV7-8,TGTGCCAGCAGGACCATAAGGGGCTACAATGAGCAGTTCTTC,CASRTIRGYNEQFF
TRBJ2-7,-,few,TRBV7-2,TGTGCCAGCAGCTTACCTCATGGAGTTCCCGAGCAGTACTTC,CASSLPHGVPEQYF
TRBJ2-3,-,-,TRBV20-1,TGCAGTGCTAGCGGGGGCTGGTCAGATACGCAGTATTTT,CSASGGWSDTQYF
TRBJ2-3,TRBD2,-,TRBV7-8,TGTGCCAGCAGCCGGGGACTAGCGGGGGAGACTTACACAGATACGCAGTATTTT,CASSRGLAGETYTDTQYF
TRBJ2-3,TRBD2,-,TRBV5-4,TGTGCCAGCAGCTTGCCCCACGGTAGCGGGAGGGAGGCAGATACGCAGTATTTT,CASSLPHGSGREADTQYF
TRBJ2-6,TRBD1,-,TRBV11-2,TGTGCCAGCAGCTTAGCCGCAGGGGGCCTGGTGGGGGCCAACGTCCTGACTTTC,CASSLAAGGLVGANVLTF
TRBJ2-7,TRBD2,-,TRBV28,TGTGCCAGCAGTTTAGATGGGACTAGCGGGGGATTCTACGAGCAGTACTTC,CASSLDGTSGGFYEQYF
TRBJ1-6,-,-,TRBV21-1,TGTGCCAGCAGCAAAGAGAGCACCTTCAAGCCCAATTCACCCCTCCACTTT,CASSKESTFKPNSPLHF
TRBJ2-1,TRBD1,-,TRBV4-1,TGCGCCAGCAGCGATGACACAGGGGATGAGCAGTTCTTC,CASSDDTGDEQFF
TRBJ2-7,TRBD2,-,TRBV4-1,TGCGCCAGCAGCCAGTTTACTAGCGGTCCCAACGAGCAGTACTTC,CASSQFTSGPNEQYF
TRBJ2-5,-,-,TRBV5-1,TGCGCCAGCAGCTTGACAGGGACGGCGACCCAGTACTTC,CASSLTGTATQYF
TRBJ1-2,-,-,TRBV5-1,TGCGCCAGCAGCTTTGAACAAGGCATCTATGGCTACACCTTC,CASSFEQGIYGYTF
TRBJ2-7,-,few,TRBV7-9,TGTGCCAGCAGCTTAGATCGAGGTGCTCTCTCCTACGAGCAGTACTTC,CASSLDRGALSYEQYF
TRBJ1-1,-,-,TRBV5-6,TGTGCCAGCAGCTTGCTTGGGTCGTGGGCTTTCTTT,CASSLLGSWAFF
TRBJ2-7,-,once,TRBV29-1,TGCAGCGTTGAAAGCCCGAGCTCCTACAATGAGCAGTACTTC,CSVESPSSYNEQYF
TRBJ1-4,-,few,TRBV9,TGTGCCAGCAGCGGCAGGACAGAATTCGGCGTGAGTGAAAAACTGTTTTTT,CASSGRTEFGVSEKLFF
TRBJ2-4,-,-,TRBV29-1,TGCAGCGTTGGACATCAGTCGGCCAAAAACATTCAGTACTTC,CSVGHQSAKNIQYF
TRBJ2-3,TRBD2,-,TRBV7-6,TGTGCCAGCAGCTTAATACTAGCGGGGACCACAGACACGCAGTATTTT,CASSLILAGTTDTQYF
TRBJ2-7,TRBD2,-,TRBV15,TGTGCCACCAGCAGAAGACTAGCGGGGGCCTCGGGCTCCTACGAGCAGTACTTC,CATSRRLAGASGSYEQYF
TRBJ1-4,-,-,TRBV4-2,TGTGCCAGCAGCCAACAAGACCCTGGCGCTGAAAAACTGTTTTTT,CASSQQDPGAEKLFF
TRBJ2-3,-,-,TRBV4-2,TGTGCCAGCAGCCAAGATGTTTGGGACCTCACAGATACGCAGTATTTT,CASSQDVWDLTDTQYF
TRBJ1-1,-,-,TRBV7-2,TGTGCCAGCAGCCCAGCAGGGAATCGGAACACTGAAGCTTTCTTT,CASSPAGNRNTEAFF
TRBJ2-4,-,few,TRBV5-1,TGCGCCAGCAGCTCATACTACCTCGACAGCACGAGTAACATTCAGTACTTC,CASSSYYLDSTSNIQYF
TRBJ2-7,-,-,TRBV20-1,TGCAGTGCTAGTCGAGAACTAGGCTTAGACGAGCAGTACTTC,CSASRELGLDEQYF
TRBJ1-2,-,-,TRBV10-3,TGTGCCATCAGTGAGTCGGCGGTCAGGTATGGCTACACCTTC,CAISESAVRYGYTF
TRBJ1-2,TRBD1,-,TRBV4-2,TGTGCCAGCAGCCAAGATACAGGGGACTATGGCTACACCTTC,CASSQDTGDYGYTF
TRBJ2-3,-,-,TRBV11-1,TGTGCCAGCAGCTTAGGACGGAGACCTAGCACAGATACGCAGTATTTT,CASSLGRRPSTDTQYF
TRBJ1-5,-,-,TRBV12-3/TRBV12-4,TGTGCCAGCAGTTGGAGGGTACATCAGCCCCAGCATTTT,CASSWRVHQPQHF
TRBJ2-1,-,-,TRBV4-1,TGCGCCAGCAGCCATAGATCCGGGACCCGAGGCAATGAGCAGTTCTTC,CASSHRSGTRGNEQFF
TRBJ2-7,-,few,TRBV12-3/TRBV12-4,TGTGCCAGCAGCAGAACTGAGGACTCACCCTACGAGCAGTACTTC,CASSRTEDSPYEQYF
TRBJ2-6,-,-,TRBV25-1,TGTGCCAGCAGAACAACCTCTGGGGCCAACGTTCTGACTTTC,CASRTTSGANVLTF
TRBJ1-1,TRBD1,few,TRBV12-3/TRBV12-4,TGTGCCAGCAGTTTAAGGGACAGGAACACTGAAGCTTTCTTT,CASSLRDRNTEAFF
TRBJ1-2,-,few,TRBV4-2,TGTGCCAGCAGCCATCATGATAACTATGGCTACACCTTC,CASSHHDNYGYTF
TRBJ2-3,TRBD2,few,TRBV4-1,TGCGCCAGCAGCCTCCGACTAGCTGAAAGCACAGATACGCAGTATTTT,CASSLRLAESTDTQYF
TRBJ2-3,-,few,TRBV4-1,TGCGCCAGCAGCCAAGGGGTAAAGACAGATACGCAGTATTTT,CASSQGVKTDTQYF
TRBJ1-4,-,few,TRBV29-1,TGCAGCGTTTTCCTCGCAGATGAAAAACTGTTTTTT,CSVFLADEKLFF